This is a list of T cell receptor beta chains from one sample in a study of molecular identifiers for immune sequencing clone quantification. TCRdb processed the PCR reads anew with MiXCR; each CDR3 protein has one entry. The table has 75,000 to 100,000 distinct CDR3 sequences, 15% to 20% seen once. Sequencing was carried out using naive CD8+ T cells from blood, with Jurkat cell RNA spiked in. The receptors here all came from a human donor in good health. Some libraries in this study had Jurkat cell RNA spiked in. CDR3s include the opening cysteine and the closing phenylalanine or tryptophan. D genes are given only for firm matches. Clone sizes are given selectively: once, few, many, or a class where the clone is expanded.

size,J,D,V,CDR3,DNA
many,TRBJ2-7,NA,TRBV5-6,CASSPTSFSDEQYF,TGTGCCAGCAGTCCAACTAGCTTCTCCGACGAGCAGTACTTC
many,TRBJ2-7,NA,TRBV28,CASSAVRVEQYF,TGTGCCAGCAGCGCCGTGCGGGTCGAGCAGTACTTC
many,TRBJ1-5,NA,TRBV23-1,CASSHQACQPQHF,TGCGCCAGCAGTCATCAGGCCTGTCAGCCCCAGCATTTT
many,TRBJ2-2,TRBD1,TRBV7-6,CASRFGQGEAGELFF,TGTGCCAGCAGATTCGGACAGGGGGAAGCCGGGGAGCTGTTTTTT
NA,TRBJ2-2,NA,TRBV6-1,CASSEIITGELFF,TGTGCCAGCAGTGAAATCATCACCGGGGAGCTGTTTTTT
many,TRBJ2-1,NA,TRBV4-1,CASSQAVDYNEQFF,TGCGCCAGCAGCCAAGCGGTGGACTACAATGAGCAGTTCTTC
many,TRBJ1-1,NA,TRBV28,CASSSQGPEAFF,TGTGCCAGCAGTAGTCAGGGCCCTGAAGCTTTCTTT
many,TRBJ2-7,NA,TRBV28,CASRMGLGRAYEQYF,TGTGCCAGCAGGATGGGCCTCGGGCGTGCCTACGAGCAGTACTTC
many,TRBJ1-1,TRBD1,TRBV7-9,CASSPGQGTNTEAFF,TGTGCCAGCAGCCCCGGACAGGGGACGAACACTGAAGCTTTCTTT
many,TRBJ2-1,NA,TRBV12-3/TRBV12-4,CASSFRGVQFF,TGTGCCAGCAGTTTCAGAGGGGTGCAGTTCTTC
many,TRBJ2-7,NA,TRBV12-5,CASGLSAGGYEQYF,TGTGCTAGTGGTTTGAGTGCGGGTGGCTACGAGCAGTACTTC
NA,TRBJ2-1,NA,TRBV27,CASSLVQGLGNEQLF,TGTGCCAGCAGTTTAGTACAGGGTCTTGGAAATGAGCAGCTCTTC
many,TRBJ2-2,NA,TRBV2,CAIQRGANTGELFF,TGTGCCATCCAGAGGGGGGCGAACACCGGGGAGCTGTTTTTT
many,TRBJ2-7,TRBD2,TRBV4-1,CASSQVTSGRSSYEQYF,TGCGCCAGCAGCCAAGTCACTAGCGGGAGGAGCTCCTACGAGCAGTACTTC
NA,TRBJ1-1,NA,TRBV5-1,CASSLVSGNRSTEAFF,TGCGCCAGCAGCTTGGTTTCGGGGAATAGGAGCACTGAAGCTTTCTTT
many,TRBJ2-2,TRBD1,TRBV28,CASSFSLPGQLNTGELFF,TGTGCCAGCAGTTTCTCCCTACCGGGACAGCTGAACACCGGGGAGCTGTTTTTT
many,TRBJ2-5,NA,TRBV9,CASSPLDRLETQYF,TGTGCCAGCAGCCCCCTTGATCGACTGGAGACCCAGTACTTC
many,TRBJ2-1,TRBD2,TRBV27,CASSLLGRASYNEQFF,TGTGCCAGCAGTTTATTAGGGAGGGCCTCCTACAATGAGCAGTTCTTC
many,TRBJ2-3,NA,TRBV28,CASSFDDGSTDTQYF,TGTGCCAGCAGTTTTGACGACGGTAGCACAGATACGCAGTATTTT
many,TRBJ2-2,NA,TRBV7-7,CASSLDSGQTGELFF,TGTGCTAGCAGCTTAGATAGCGGACAGACCGGGGAGCTGTTTTTT
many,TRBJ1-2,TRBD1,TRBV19,CASSITGGVNYGYTF,TGTGCCAGTAGTATTACAGGGGGCGTTAACTATGGCTACACCTTC
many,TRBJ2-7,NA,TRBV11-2,CASSYGTQGAYEQYF,TGTGCCAGCAGCTACGGGACACAGGGCGCCTACGAGCAGTACTTC
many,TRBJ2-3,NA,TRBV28,CAIGGATSTDTQYF,TGTGCCATCGGGGGAGCAACTAGCACAGATACGCAGTATTTT
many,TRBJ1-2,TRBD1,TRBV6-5,CASSYPEDRLIYGYTF,TGTGCCAGCAGTTACCCTGAGGACAGGTTGATCTATGGCTACACCTTC
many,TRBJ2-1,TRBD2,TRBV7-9,CASSRIAGVAYNEQFF,TGTGCCAGCAGCCGCATAGCGGGAGTGGCCTACAATGAGCAGTTCTTC
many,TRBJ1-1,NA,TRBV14,CASSQARGGGTEAFF,TGTGCCAGCAGCCAAGCCCGGGGGGGGGGTACTGAAGCTTTCTTT
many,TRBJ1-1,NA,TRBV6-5,CASSHGHRMILNTEAFF,TGTGCCAGCAGCCATGGGCACAGGATGATCTTGAACACTGAAGCTTTCTTT
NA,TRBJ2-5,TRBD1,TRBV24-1,CATSDETGTNQETQYF,TGTGCCACCAGTGATGAGACAGGGACGAACCAAGAGACCCAGTACTTC
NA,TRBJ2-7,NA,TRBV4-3,CASSQDTGPAYEQYF,TGCGCCAGCAGCCAAGATACCGGCCCGGCCTACGAGCAGTACTTC
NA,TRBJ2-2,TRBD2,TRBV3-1,CASSPETSGGPPHGKPGELFF,TGTGCCAGCAGCCCCGAGACTAGCGGGGGGCCTCCCCACGGAAAACCCGGGGAGCTGTTTTTT
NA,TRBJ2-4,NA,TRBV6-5,CASSPGTQNIQYF,TGTGCCAGCAGCCCCGGGACCCAAAACATTCAGTACTTC
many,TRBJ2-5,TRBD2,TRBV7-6,CASSLVLAGTQETQYF,TGTGCCAGCAGCTTAGTCCTAGCGGGGACCCAAGAGACCCAGTACTTC
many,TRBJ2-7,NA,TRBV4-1,CASSPPQGEQYF,TGCGCCAGCAGCCCTCCCCAGGGTGAGCAGTACTTC
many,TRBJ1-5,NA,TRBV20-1,CSARTYLNQPQHF,TGCAGTGCTAGAACGTACCTCAATCAGCCCCAGCATTTT
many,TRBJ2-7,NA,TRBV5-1,CASSLANYEQYF,TGCGCCAGCAGCTTGGCCAACTACGAGCAGTACTTC
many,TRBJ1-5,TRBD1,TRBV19,CASSAQQGASQPQHF,TGTGCCAGTAGTGCGCAACAGGGGGCGAGTCAGCCCCAGCATTTT
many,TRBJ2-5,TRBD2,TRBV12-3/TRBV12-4,CASDTGTSGPETQYF,TGTGCCAGCGATACCGGGACTAGCGGACCAGAGACCCAGTACTTC
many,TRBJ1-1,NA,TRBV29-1,CSVEDRGEAFF,TGCAGCGTTGAAGATCGGGGTGAAGCTTTCTTT
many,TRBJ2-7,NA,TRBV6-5,CASRSRWGFDEQYF,TGTGCCAGCAGATCTAGATGGGGTTTTGACGAGCAGTACTTC
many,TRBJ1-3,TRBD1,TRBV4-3,CASSQDRAGGYGSTIYF,TGCGCCAGCAGCCAAGATCGGGCAGGGGGGTATGGAAGCACCATATATTTT
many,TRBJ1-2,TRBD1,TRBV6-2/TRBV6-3,CASSYSTTGENYGYTF,TGTGCCAGCAGTTACTCTACGACAGGGGAGAACTATGGCTACACCTTC
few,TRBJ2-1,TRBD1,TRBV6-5,CASSYRDRGGTEQFF,TGTGCCAGCAGTTACCGGGACAGGGGGGGCACTGAGCAGTTCTTC
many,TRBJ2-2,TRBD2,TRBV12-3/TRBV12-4,CASSKPGLPTGELFF,TGTGCCAGCAGTAAACCGGGACTACCTACCGGGGAGCTGTTTTTT
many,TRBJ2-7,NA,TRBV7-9,CASSDHGQSPYEQYF,TGTGCCAGCAGCGATCATGGGCAGTCTCCCTACGAGCAGTACTTC